Included here is one T cell receptor beta chain sequence, with context. Its target is not known. Assay used: immunoSEQ multiplex PCR; TCRdb lists only in-frame clones, some missing. Seen here are 43,000 or so clones, roughly 87% observed once, and the top ten hold more than 1.3%. The data stem from a study of CD4 T cells in relation to SARS-CoV-2 and coronaviruses. The CDR3 is made up of 15 amino acids. Germline V gene sequence: CDR1 SGHRS, CDR2 YFSETQ. With 0 bases clipped from V and 3 bases from J, the junction kept 5 bases outside the gene matches. The sample was naive CD4+ T cells from PBMCs, cultured in vitro. Subset in this sample: naive CD4+ T cells isolated by negative enrichment. The chain joins TRBV5-1 to TRBJ1-1; 7 nucleotides align to TRBD1. This TCR was recovered from an adult with COVID-19. Here the CDR3 DNA reads TGCGCCAGCAGCTTGGAGGGGGCCGGGGACACTGAAGCTTTCTTT. It encodes CASSLEGAGDTEAFF.